Included here is one TCR beta chain sequence, with context. The sample holds a few counts of this clonotype. Its antigen specificity is not known. No quality values exist for individual bases; no much larger clone is one base distant. Receptors were amplified or captured by PCR. Sequenced using an Illumina HiSeq 2500. Molecular barcoding was employed in the preparation of TCR libraries, with unique molecular identifiers being used to normalize TCRbeta repertoire quantification. The raw public data were reprocessed by TCRdb itself: fastp quality trimming at Q25, MiXCR clonotype calling, in-frame beta chains only. Rows with a matching CDR3 protein are joined into one entry that keeps the most common DNA and genes. In all, the sample holds 700,000 to 850,000 distinct CDR3 sequences, and less than 20% of those were seen once. Around 5% of the sample belongs to the ten largest clones. This sample was included in a study of T-cell reconstitution after alpha-beta-depleted transplantation in children (TCRdb year 2016). Describing the broader study: The study quantitatively tracked T-cell immune reconstitution after TCRalphabeta/CD19-depleted allogeneic hematopoietic cell transplantation in children using TCR repertoire profiling. Broader findings and caveats from the paper: About two months after transplant, the apparently early recovery of alphabetaT-cell counts reportedly depended on just several hundred clones that had expanded rapidly and came from non-depleted graft cells. In some patients, the high TCRbeta diversity seen at day 60 was put down to recipient T cells and intrathymic progenitors that had survived conditioning. Over subsequent months, a decline in hyperexpanded clone frequencies was noted, and after one year, T-cell counts and TCRbeta diversity were mostly ascribed to newly produced T cells.

Reading the germline V gene (reference sequence) gives CDR1 LGHDT and CDR2 YNNKEL. The CDR3 numbers 16 residues from cysteine through phenylalanine. The DNA shown is the 48-base CDR3, in frame from base 1. V is cut back by 4 bases and J by 2 bases, with 6 bases in the junction unmatched. The treatment or condition tag for this specimen amounts to: allogeneic hematopoietic cell transplantation with graft depleted of TCRalphabeta T cells and CD19 B cells. Transplant recipients were children who received TCRalphabeta/CD19-depleted allogeneic hematopoietic cell grafts. The chain is assembled from TRBV3-1 and TRBJ2-1, and 9 junctional nucleotides match TRBD2. The material sequenced was PBMCs, mostly from graft donor cells, taken 360 days after TCRalphabeta/CD19-depleted stem cell transplant. This TCR derives from a male patient younger than 18 who had a stem cell transplant for acute lymphoblastic leukemia, so the T cells may come from the graft donor. The nucleotides are TGTGCCAGCAGCCCGATCGGGACTAGCCCCTACAATGAGCAGTTCTTC. This translates into CASSPIGTSPYNEQFF.